Described below is a single T cell receptor (beta chain) sequence and its context. Its antigen remains unknown. J lost 6 bases, V lost 5 bases, and 5 bases had no gene match. Looked up from germline, CDR1 is MNHNS and CDR2 is SASEGT. CDR3 size: 14 residues. 60 Vbeta and 13 Jbeta primers were used in PCR. Generated by immunoSEQ multiplex PCR, the TCRdb table keeps only in-frame clones and is missing some. Seen here are around 150,000 clones, approximately 84% observed once, and the top ten hold about 2.1%. This record belongs to a study of cytomegalovirus exposure and HLA in healthy donors. Study findings and constraints: A highly shared variant cluster was judged a likely technical artifact. Relative to the approximately 700-donor mean, N-insertions were reportedly fewer in an Asian-associated ancestry cluster in a later analysis. For most TCR beta V segments, an earlier analysis put the productive rate at about 87% or about 30% of the time.

This clonotype originated in a young man in good health and CMV-seropositive. The chain couples TRBV6-1 to TRBJ1-5; 9 positions match TRBD1. The sequencing sample was made of PBMCs. CDR3 in amino acids: CASSQTGGGQPQHF. The CDR3 nucleotides are TGTGCCAGCAGTCAGACAGGGGGGGGTCAGCCCCAGCATTTT.